This entry concerns a single T cell receptor beta chain. Its target is not known. These data come from a study of long-term antiretroviral therapy in people with HIV. The study's findings and limits: With ART, diversity went up but was still lower than in transplant donor controls. Compared with controls, HIV repertoires showed narrower CDR3 length ranges.

At the survey level, the v3.0 immunoSEQ assay was run. Measured with immunoSEQ multiplex PCR; TCRdb has only the in-frame clones, and not every one. The sample consists of 35,000 to 40,000 clones, 70% to 90% of them appearing once. There are 15 residues in the CDR3. Germline V gene lookup returns CDR1 SEHNR and CDR2 FQNEAQ (reference sequence). The germline V and J ends were trimmed by 4 bases and 0 bases, with 12 bases remaining between them. The sequence came from a young man with HIV. The gene calls are TRBV7-9 and TRBJ1-1; D is possibly TRBD1 (5 bases). Specimen: unsorted PBMCs, collected 2.2 years after starting antiretroviral therapy. In DNA form, the CDR3 reads TGTGCCAGCAGCTCTCCGACAGAAATGAACACTGAAGCTTTCTTT. Protein product: CASSSPTEMNTEAFF.